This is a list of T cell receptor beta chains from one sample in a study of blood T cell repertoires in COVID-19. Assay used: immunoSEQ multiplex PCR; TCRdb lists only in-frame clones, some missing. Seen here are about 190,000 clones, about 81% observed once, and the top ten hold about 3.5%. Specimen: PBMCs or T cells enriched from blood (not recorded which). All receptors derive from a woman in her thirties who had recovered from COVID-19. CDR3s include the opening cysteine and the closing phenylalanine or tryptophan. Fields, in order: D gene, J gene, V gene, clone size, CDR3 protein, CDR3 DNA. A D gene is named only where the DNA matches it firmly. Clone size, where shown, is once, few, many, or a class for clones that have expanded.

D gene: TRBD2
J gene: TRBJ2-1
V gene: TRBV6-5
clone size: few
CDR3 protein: CASTLAGWYNEQFF
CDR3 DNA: TGTGCCAGCACACTAGCGGGGTGGTACAATGAGCAGTTCTTC

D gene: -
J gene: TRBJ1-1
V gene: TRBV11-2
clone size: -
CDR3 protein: CASSFGTGAFF
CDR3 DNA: TGTGCCAGCAGCTTCGGAACAGGAGCTTTCTTT

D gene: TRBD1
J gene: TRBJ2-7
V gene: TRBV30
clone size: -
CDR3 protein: CAWRQEGGLGYEQYF
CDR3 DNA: TGTGCCTGGAGACAAGAAGGGGGCCTTGGCTACGAGCAGTACTTC

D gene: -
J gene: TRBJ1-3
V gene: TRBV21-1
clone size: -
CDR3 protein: CASSVGTARGSSGNTIYF
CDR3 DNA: TGTGCCAGCAGCGTAGGGACAGCCCGGGGTTCCTCTGGAAACACCATATATTTT

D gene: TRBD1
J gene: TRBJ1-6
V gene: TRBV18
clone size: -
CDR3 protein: CASSPPQGSSYNSPLHF
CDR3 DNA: TGTGCCAGCTCACCACCACAGGGGAGCTCCTATAATTCACCCCTCCACTTT

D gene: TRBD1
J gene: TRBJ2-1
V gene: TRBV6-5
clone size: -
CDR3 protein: CASSRSGTAYNEQFF
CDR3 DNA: TGTGCCAGCAGCCGCTCCGGGACAGCCTACAATGAGCAGTTCTTC

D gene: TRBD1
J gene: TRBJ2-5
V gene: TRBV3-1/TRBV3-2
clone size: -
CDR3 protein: CASSQNRGQETQYF
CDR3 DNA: TGTGCCAGCAGCCAGAACAGGGGCCAAGAGACCCAGTACTTC

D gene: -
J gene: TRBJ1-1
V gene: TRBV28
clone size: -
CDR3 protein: CASSLFGEGAFF
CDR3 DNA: TGTGCCAGCAGTTTATTCGGGGAAGGAGCTTTCTTT

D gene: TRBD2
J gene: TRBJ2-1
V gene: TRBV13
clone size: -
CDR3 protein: CASSLIAGAIGEQFF
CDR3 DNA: TGTGCCAGCAGCTTGATAGCGGGGGCTATAGGTGAGCAGTTCTTC

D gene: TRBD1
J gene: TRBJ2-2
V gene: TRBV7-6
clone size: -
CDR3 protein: CASSLEVGQGDTGELFF
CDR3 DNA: TGTGCCAGCAGCTTGGAGGTCGGACAGGGGGACACCGGGGAGCTGTTTTTT

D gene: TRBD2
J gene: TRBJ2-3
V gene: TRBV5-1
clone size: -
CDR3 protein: CASAGDLTDTQYF
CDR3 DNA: TGCGCCAGTGCGGGGGATCTCACAGATACGCAGTATTTT

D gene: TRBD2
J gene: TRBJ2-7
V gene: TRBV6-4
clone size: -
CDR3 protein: CASSDRRLAGNSSDYEQYF
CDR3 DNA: TGTGCCAGCAGTGACCGCCGCCTAGCGGGAAACTCTTCGGACTACGAGCAGTACTTC

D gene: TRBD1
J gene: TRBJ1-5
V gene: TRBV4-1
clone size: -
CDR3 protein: CASSLTQGPNQPQHF
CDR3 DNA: TGCGCCAGCAGCTTAACACAGGGGCCCAATCAGCCCCAGCATTTT

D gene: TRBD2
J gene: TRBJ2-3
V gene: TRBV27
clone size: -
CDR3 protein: CASSSPFLLAESTDTQYF
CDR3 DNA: TGTGCCAGCAGTTCCCCCTTTCTCCTAGCGGAGAGCACAGATACGCAGTATTTT

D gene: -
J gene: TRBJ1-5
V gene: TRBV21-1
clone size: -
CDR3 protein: CASSKRIEQGSCSNQPQHF
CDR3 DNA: TGTGCCAGCAGCAAAAGAATTGAGCAGGGCTCCTGTAGCAATCAGCCCCAGCATTTT

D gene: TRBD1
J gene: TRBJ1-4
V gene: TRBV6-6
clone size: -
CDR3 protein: CASRPGGTNEKLFF
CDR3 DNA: TGTGCCAGCAGGCCAGGGGGTACTAATGAAAAACTGTTTTTT

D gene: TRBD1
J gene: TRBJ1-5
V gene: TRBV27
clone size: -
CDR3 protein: CASSPDRVDQPQHF
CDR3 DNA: TGTGCCAGCAGTCCAGACAGGGTAGATCAGCCCCAGCATTTT

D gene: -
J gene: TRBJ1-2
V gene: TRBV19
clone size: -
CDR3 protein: CASSIQGSSGYTF
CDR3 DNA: TGTGCCAGTAGTATACAGGGAAGTAGCGGCTACACCTTC

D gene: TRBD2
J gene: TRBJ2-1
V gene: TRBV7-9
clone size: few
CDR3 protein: CASSWEGSSYNEQFF
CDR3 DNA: TGTGCCAGCAGCTGGGAGGGCAGCTCCTACAATGAGCAGTTCTTC

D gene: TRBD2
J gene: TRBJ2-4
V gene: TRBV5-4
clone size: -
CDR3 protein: CASSFLGSGRGKNIQYF
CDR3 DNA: TGTGCCAGCAGCTTCTTGGGTAGCGGGAGGGGCAAAAACATTCAGTACTTC

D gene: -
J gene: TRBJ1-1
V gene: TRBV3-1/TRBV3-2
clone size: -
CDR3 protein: CASSHLGLEAFF
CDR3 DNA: TGTGCCAGCAGCCACTTAGGACTTGAAGCTTTCTTT

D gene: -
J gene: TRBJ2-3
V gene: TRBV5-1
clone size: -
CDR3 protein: CASSLLSAADTQYF
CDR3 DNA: TGCGCCAGCAGCTTGCTATCAGCGGCAGATACGCAGTATTTT

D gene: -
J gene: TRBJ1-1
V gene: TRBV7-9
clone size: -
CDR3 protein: CASSNWATEAFF
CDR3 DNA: TGTGCCAGCAGCAACTGGGCCACTGAAGCTTTCTTT

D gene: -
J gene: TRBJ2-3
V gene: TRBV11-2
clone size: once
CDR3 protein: CASSFFSGSTDTQYF
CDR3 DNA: TGTGCCAGCAGCTTTTTTAGCGGCAGCACAGATACGCAGTATTTT

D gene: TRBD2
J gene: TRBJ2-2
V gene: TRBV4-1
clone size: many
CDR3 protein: CASSQIPGLVGSGELFF
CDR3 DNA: TGCGCCAGCAGCCAAATTCCGGGACTAGTGGGGTCCGGGGAGCTGTTTTTT

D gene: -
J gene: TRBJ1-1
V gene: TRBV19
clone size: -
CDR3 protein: CASSTLGALNTEAFF
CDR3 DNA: TGTGCCAGTAGTACTCTTGGAGCTCTGAACACTGAAGCTTTCTTT

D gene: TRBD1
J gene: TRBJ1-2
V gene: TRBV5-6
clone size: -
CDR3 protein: CASRPPQGARVAF
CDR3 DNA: TGTGCCAGCAGGCCTCCCCAGGGGGCCCGCGTTGCCTTC

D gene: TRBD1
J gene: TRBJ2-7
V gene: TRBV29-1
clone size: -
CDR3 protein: CSVEGWKSGQGVHEQYF
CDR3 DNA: TGCAGCGTTGAGGGATGGAAGAGCGGACAGGGGGTCCACGAGCAGTACTTC

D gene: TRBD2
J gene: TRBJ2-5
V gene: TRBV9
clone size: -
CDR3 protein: CASSVGGGGRQETQYF
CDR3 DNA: TGTGCCAGCAGCGTAGGGGGCGGGGGTCGGCAAGAGACCCAGTACTTC

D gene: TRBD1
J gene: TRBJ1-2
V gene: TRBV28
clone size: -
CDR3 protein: CASIQTGGGYTF
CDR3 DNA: TGTGCCAGCATCCAGACAGGGGGAGGCTACACCTTC

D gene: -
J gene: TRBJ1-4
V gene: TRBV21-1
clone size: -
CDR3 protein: CASSKDRVPINEKLFF
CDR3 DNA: TGTGCCAGCAGCAAAGACAGGGTACCTATTAATGAAAAACTGTTTTTT

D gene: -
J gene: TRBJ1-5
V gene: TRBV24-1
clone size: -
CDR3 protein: CATRIRGMWGNQPQHF
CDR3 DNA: TGTGCCACCAGAATCCGGGGTATGTGGGGCAATCAGCCCCAGCATTTT

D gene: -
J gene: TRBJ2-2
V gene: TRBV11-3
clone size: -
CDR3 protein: CASSLNTGVWTGELFF
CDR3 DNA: TGTGCCAGCAGCTTAAATACGGGGGTGTGGACCGGGGAGCTGTTTTTT

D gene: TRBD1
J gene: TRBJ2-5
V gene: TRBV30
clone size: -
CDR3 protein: CAWATGARGETQYF
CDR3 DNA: TGTGCCTGGGCGACAGGGGCCCGAGGAGAGACCCAGTACTTC

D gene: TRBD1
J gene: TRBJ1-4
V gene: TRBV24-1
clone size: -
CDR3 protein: CATSDSRTGNEKLFF
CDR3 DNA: TGTGCCACCAGTGATTCAAGGACAGGCAATGAAAAACTGTTTTTT

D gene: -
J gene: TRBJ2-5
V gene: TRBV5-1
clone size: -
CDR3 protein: CASSLVGGLAETQYF
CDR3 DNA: TGCGCCAGCAGCTTAGTTGGGGGCCTAGCTGAGACCCAGTACTTC

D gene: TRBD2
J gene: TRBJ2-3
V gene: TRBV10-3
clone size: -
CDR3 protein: CAISEDQRGGNTQYF
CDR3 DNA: TGTGCCATCAGTGAGGATCAGCGGGGGGGGAATACGCAGTATTTT

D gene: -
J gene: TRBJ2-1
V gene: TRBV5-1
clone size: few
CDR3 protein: CASAAGNEQFF
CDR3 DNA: TGCGCCAGCGCGGCGGGGAATGAGCAGTTCTTC

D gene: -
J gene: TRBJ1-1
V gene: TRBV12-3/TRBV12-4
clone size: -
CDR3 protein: CASSPLMNTEAFF
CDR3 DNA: TGTGCCAGCAGCCCGCTAATGAACACTGAAGCTTTCTTT

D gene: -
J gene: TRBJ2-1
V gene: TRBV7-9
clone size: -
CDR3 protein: CASKGDNEQFF
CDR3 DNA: TGTGCGAGCAAAGGGGACAATGAGCAGTTCTTC

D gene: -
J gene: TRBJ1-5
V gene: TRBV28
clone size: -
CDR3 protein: CATELSNQPQHF
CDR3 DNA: TGTGCCACGGAGCTTAGCAATCAGCCCCAGCATTTT

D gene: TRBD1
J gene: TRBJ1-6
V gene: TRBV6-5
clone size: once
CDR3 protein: CASSYETGLNSPLHF
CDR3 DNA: TGTGCCAGCAGTTACGAGACAGGGCTTAATTCACCCCTCCACTTT

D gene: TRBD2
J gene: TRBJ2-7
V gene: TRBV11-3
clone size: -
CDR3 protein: CASSAARTSGTNEQYF
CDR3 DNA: TGTGCCAGCAGCGCAGCGAGGACTAGCGGGACGAACGAGCAGTACTTC

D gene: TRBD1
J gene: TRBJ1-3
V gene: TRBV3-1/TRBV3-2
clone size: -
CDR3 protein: CASSPGTGVTGNTIYF
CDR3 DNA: TGTGCCAGCAGCCCGGGGACAGGGGTGACTGGAAACACCATATATTTT

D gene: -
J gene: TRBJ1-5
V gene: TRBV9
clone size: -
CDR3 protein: CASSVGQGSNQPQHF
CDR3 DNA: TGTGCCAGCAGCGTAGGTCAGGGTAGCAATCAGCCCCAGCATTTT

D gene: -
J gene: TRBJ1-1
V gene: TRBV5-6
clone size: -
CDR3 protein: CASSLIGQPNTEAFF
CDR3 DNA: TGTGCCAGCAGCTTGATCGGACAGCCGAACACTGAAGCTTTCTTT